This entry concerns a single T cell receptor (beta chain). Sequenced by immunoSEQ multiplex PCR; TCRdb stores in-frame clones only, minus some. The repertoire consists of tens of thousands of clones, with under 95% occurring once and the leading ten covering around 0.38%. The entry originates in a study of T cell changes during pregnancy in multiple sclerosis. V was shortened by 5 bases and J by 4 bases, with 8 bases between the two germline ends. The CDR3 runs 11 residues. Looked up from germline, CDR1 is SQVTM and CDR2 is ANQGSEA. The receptor was derived from a female donor with multiple sclerosis, enrolled in a pregnancy study. The chain recombines TRBV29-1 with TRBJ2-5, with D possibly TRBD2 on 6 matching bases. This specimen consisted of CD4+ T cells from peripheral blood mononuclear cells, obtained in the second trimester of pregnancy. The CDR3 DNA reads TGCAGCGTTATCGGGGGAGAGACCCAGTACTTC. Translating gives CSVIGGETQYF.